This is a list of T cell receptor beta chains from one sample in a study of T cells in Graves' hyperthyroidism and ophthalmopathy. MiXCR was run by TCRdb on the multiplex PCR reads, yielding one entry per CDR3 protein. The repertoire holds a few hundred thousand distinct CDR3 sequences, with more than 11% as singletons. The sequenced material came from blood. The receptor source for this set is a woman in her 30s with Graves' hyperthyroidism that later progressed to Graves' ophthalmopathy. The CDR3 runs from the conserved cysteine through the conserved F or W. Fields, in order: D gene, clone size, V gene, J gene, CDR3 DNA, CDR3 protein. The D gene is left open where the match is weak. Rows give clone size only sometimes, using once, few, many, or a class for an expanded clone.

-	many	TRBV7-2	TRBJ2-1	TGTGCCAGCAGCTCTAACGGTGAGCAGTTCTTC	CASSSNGEQFF
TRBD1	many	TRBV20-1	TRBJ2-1	TGCAGTGCTAGGAAGGGACAGGGTAACAATGAGCAGTTCTTC	CSARKGQGNNEQFF
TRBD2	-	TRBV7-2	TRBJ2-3	TGTGCCAGCAGCTTAGACCTAGCGGGGTATACGCAGTATTTT	CASSLDLAGYTQYF
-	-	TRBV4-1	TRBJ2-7	TGCGCCAGCAGCCCAGTGAGGACAGACGCCTACGAGCAGTACTTC	CASSPVRTDAYEQYF
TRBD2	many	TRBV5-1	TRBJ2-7	TGCGCCAGCAGCTTACAACGGGGGGGATCCTACGAGCAGTACTTC	CASSLQRGGSYEQYF
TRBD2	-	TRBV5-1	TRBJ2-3	TGCGCCAGCAGCATTGCGACTAGCGGGGGGGCCACGGGGAATACGCAGTATTTT	CASSIATSGGATGNTQYF
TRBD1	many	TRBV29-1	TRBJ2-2	TGCAGCGTGGCTAGGGACAGGTCGGACACCGGGGAGCTGTTTTTT	CSVARDRSDTGELFF
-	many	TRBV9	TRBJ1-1	TGTGCCAGCAGTGTGGGGGGGGGTGACACTGAAGCTTTCTTT	CASSVGGGDTEAFF
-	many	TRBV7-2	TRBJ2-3	TGTGCCAGCAGCTTAGGGACGGGGGAGAACCTATGGGCAGATACGCAGTATTTT	CASSLGTGENLWADTQYF
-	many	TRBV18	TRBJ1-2	TGTGCCAGCTCAACAGGGATTACTAACTATGGCTACACCTTC	CASSTGITNYGYTF
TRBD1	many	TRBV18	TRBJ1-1	TGTGCCAGCTTTCAGGGGGAGGGGACTGAAGCTTTCTTT	CASFQGEGTEAFF
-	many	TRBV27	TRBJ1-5	TGTGCCAGCAGTTTATCGGGGGGGTTGGTGAATCAGCCCCAGCATTTT	CASSLSGGLVNQPQHF